Described below is a single T cell receptor beta chain sequence and its context. Antigen specificity is unknown. Clones were read by immunoSEQ multiplex PCR, and TCRdb kept only the in-frame ones, dropping some. Altogether around 41,000 clones are present, about 88% being singletons, with the ten largest covering approximately 12%. The data belong to a study of OX40 agonist ivuxolimab in advanced cancers. Study conclusions and caveats: On average, a greater number of expanded clones characterised CD8+ T cells relative to CD4+. Among the lowest levels of clonal expansion were found in partial responders at 0.1-3.0 mg/kg.

V was cut by 3 bases and J by 4 bases, with 4 bases left in between. Germline V CDR1 and CDR2: SNHLY, FYNNEI. CDR3 length: 12 residues. The V call is TRBV2, the J call TRBJ1-3, with D hard to call. The origin of this receptor is an adult with an advanced solid tumor such as melanoma, head and neck, liver or kidney cancer. The sample in question was CD4+ or CD8+ T cells sorted from blood, obtained in a trial of the OX40 agonist ivuxolimab. The CDR3: CASSERGNTIYF. CDR3 bases: TGTGCCAGCAGTGAGAGGGGAAACACCATATATTTT.